The T cell receptor beta chain described here comes from a study of cytomegalovirus exposure and HLA in healthy donors. Overall study: Earlier, 95 million to 140 million unique TCR beta sequences were recovered from approximately 180 million T cells by an analysis. Overall study results and limits: A prior analysis recorded that most TCR beta V segments were productive about 90% or about 30% of the time.

13 Jbeta primers and 60 Vbeta primers were used for the PCR. Produced via immunoSEQ multiplex PCR; TCRdb's table is partial and in-frame only. The sample holds tens of thousands of clones, roughly 64% seen once. Trimming shortened V by 0 bases and J by 0 bases, and 13 bases separated the two germline ends. In germline, CDR1 is SGHRS, CDR2 YFSETQ. The CDR3 sequence is 17 residues long. Note on this clone: Antigen unknown.

J is TRBJ2-1 and V is TRBV5-1; tentative D call: TRBD2 (5 bases). The receptor's source is a man in his forties or fifties in good health and CMV-seropositive. Material: PBMCs. CDR3 region: CASSLERDSSSYNEQFF. In nucleotides, the CDR3 is TGCGCCAGCAGCTTGGAACGGGATTCAAGCTCCTACAATGAGCAGTTCTTC.